This T cell receptor (beta chain) was obtained from a study of early T cells in non-severe SARS-CoV-2 infection. Study in general: The sequenced material was bulk RNA from unsorted whole blood, and its chains were unpaired.

This clonotype was found a few times. Its antigen is not known. Findings and caveats of the study: Comparison of clonotypes with VDJdb favored anti-spike CD8 responses while missing private and CD4 specificities.

This CDR3 region has 11 residues. The V gene's germline CDR1 is SQVTM and CDR2 ANQGSEA. Trimming removed 6 bases from V and 13 bases from J; junction bases left unmatched: 7. Separate cDNA molecules each had unique molecular identifiers attached to them. TCRdb re-analysed the 5' RACE reads in MiXCR, keeping a single row per CDR3 protein. The repertoire holds roughly 80,000 distinct CDR3 sequences, with 11% to 15% as singletons. The chain employs TRBV29-1 and TRBJ2-1; 9 bases match TRBD2. The sequenced sample was whole blood. This clonotype was obtained from an adult who was a healthcare worker with PCR-confirmed SARS-CoV-2 infection or an uninfected control (not recorded which). The CDR3 DNA sequence: TGCAGCGTCGTGACTAGCGGCTCACAGTTCTTC. This encodes CSVVTSGSQFF.